These T cell receptor beta chains were read from a single sample in a study of control samples from healthy donors and cancer patients. The assay was immunoSEQ multiplex PCR, and TCRdb's table has in-frame clones only and misses some. Across some 180,000 clones, the top ten clones capture 2% to 2.5% of the sample. The sequenced sample consisted of blood. These receptors were obtained from a woman aged 30 to 39 in good health. The CDR3 runs from the conserved cysteine through the conserved F or W. The D gene is left open where the match is weak.

D gene | CDR3 length | J gene | V gene | CDR3 DNA | CDR3 protein
. | 15 | TRBJ1-4 | TRBV27 | TGTGCCAGCAGTTTAGCTCTAGCAACTAATGAAAAACTGTTTTTT | CASSLALATNEKLFF
. | 14 | TRBJ1-5 | TRBV18 | TGTGCCAGCTCACCAGGGGTACAAAATCAGCCCCAGCATTTT | CASSPGVQNQPQHF
. | 15 | TRBJ2-7 | TRBV4-1 | TGCGCCAGCAGCCTCGGGCGAATGAGGAATAACGAGCAGTACTTC | CASSLGRMRNNEQYF
. | 16 | TRBJ1-3 | TRBV5-1 | TGCGCCAGCAGCTCAATGGAGGCGAGCTCTGGAAACACCATATATTTT | CASSSMEASSGNTIYF
. | 17 | TRBJ1-5 | TRBV27 | TGTGCCAGCAGTTTTGGAAAAGACACCCAAAGCAATCAGCCCCAGCATTTT | CASSFGKDTQSNQPQHF
. | 14 | TRBJ2-3 | TRBV9 | TGTGCCAGCAGCGCGCAACTTCTGGGGGCAGGGCAGTATTTT | CASSAQLLGAGQYF
TRBD1 | 14 | TRBJ1-1 | TRBV5-1 | TGCGCCAGCAGCCGGGGACAGCCGAACACTGAAGCTTTCTTT | CASSRGQPNTEAFF
. | 15 | TRBJ1-1 | TRBV4-3 | TGCGCCAGCAGCCAAGATCAGGGAAGGGACACTGAAGCTTTCTTT | CASSQDQGRDTEAFF
TRBD1 | 15 | TRBJ1-2 | TRBV28 | TGTGCCAGCAGTCCCGGGACAGTCCTACCCAATGGCTACACCTTC | CASSPGTVLPNGYTF
TRBD1 | 14 | TRBJ1-3 | TRBV28 | TGTGCCAGCAGCCTAGACAGGGTTGGAAACACCATATATTTT | CASSLDRVGNTIYF
. | 14 | TRBJ2-3 | TRBV28 | TGTGCCAGCAGTTCATCAGGGGTCACAGATACGCAGTATTTT | CASSSSGVTDTQYF
. | 14 | TRBJ1-5 | TRBV7-2 | TGTGCCAGCAGCTTAGTCAGGCCTGGTCAGCCCCAGCATTTT | CASSLVRPGQPQHF
. | 15 | TRBJ1-4 | TRBV28 | TGTGCCAGCAGTTTCGGAGGGGCAACTAATGAAAAACTGTTTTTT | CASSFGGATNEKLFF
TRBD1 | 16 | TRBJ1-4 | TRBV6-5 | TGTGCCAGCAGTTACTCCGCCGGGACAGGGGATGAAAAACTGTTTTTT | CASSYSAGTGDEKLFF
. | 16 | TRBJ2-7 | TRBV11-2 | TGTGCCAGCAGCCACCTTAAACGAGGCGGACCCTACGAGCAGTACTTC | CASSHLKRGGPYEQYF
TRBD1 | 14 | TRBJ1-1 | TRBV4-3 | TGCGCCAGCAGCCAGGACAGGGGAAACACTGAAGCTTTCTTT | CASSQDRGNTEAFF
TRBD1 | 16 | TRBJ1-2 | TRBV27 | TGTGCCAGCAGTATGACTAACCCGTGGACAGGGTACGGCTACACCTTC | CASSMTNPWTGYGYTF
TRBD2 | 15 | TRBJ2-2 | TRBV6-4 | TGTGCCAGCAGTGACGGACTAGCGGACACCGGGGAGCTGTTTTTT | CASSDGLADTGELFF
. | 13 | TRBJ1-1 | TRBV10-2 | TGCGCCAGCAGTCCCGGGGGCTTCACTGAAGCTTTCTTT | CASSPGGFTEAFF
. | 17 | TRBJ2-6 | TRBV4-1 | TGCGCCAGCAGCCAGATCTCTCAGGGACCTGGGGCCAACGTCCTGACTTTC | CASSQISQGPGANVLTF
. | 12 | TRBJ1-2 | TRBV5-1 | TGCGCCAGCAGCTTGGCATCGGCTGGCTACACCTTC | CASSLASAGYTF
. | 12 | TRBJ1-5 | TRBV28 | TGTGCCAGCAGTTTATTATGGCAGCCCCAGCATTTT | CASSLLWQPQHF
. | 12 | TRBJ2-5 | TRBV2 | TGTGCCAGCAGTGAAGCGCGAGAGACCCAGTACTTC | CASSEARETQYF
. | 17 | TRBJ2-1 | TRBV21-1 | TGTGCCAGCAGCTCCTCCTGCCCTAGCGGGGGGTACAATGAGCAGTTCTTC | CASSSSCPSGGYNEQFF
. | 12 | TRBJ1-1 | TRBV29-1 | TGCAGCGCCTCTTCCCCCGCGGACAGCGCTTTCTTT | CSASSPADSAFF
. | 15 | TRBJ1-5 | TRBV7-2 | TGTGCCAGCAGCTTAGCTGGACAGCGGAAGCAGCCCCAGCATTTT | CASSLAGQRKQPQHF
. | 14 | TRBJ2-5 | TRBV18 | TGTGCCAGCTCATTCCAGGGACACCAAGAGACCCAGTACTTC | CASSFQGHQETQYF
TRBD2 | 16 | TRBJ2-1 | TRBV5-5 | TGTGCCAGCAGCTTGAGTCTAGCGGGGGGGTACAATGAGCAGTTCTTC | CASSLSLAGGYNEQFF
. | 14 | TRBJ1-5 | TRBV6-6 | TGTGCCAGTGTTAACAGGGATCGCAATCAGCCCCAGCATTTT | CASVNRDRNQPQHF
. | 15 | TRBJ1-6 | TRBV6-2/TRBV6-3 | TGTGCCAGCAGCCGCCCCGGGACACCGGCTTCACCCCTCCACTTT | CASSRPGTPASPLHF
TRBD1 | 15 | TRBJ1-4 | TRBV5-1 | TGCGCCAGCAGCACCTCGACAGGGGGGTCGCCAAAACTGTTTTTT | CASSTSTGGSPKLFF
. | 12 | TRBJ2-7 | TRBV28 | TGTGCCAGCAGTTTAGACAGATACGAGCAGTACTTC | CASSLDRYEQYF
TRBD1 | 19 | TRBJ1-6 | TRBV7-2 | TGTGCCAGCAGCGCCCGCCAGGGGGGATTGTACTCCTATAATTCACCCCTCCACTTT | CASSARQGGLYSYNSPLHF
. | 13 | TRBJ1-6 | TRBV6-5 | TGTGCCAGCATACAGGGCTATAATTCACCCCTCCACTTT | CASIQGYNSPLHF
. | 13 | TRBJ1-1 | TRBV4-1 | TGCGCCAGCAGCCAAAGGGCCAGTTTGGAAGCTTTCTTT | CASSQRASLEAFF
TRBD2 | 15 | TRBJ2-5 | TRBV27 | TGTGCCAGCAGCCTCGGGCTAGCGGGGGGAGAGACCCAGTACTTC | CASSLGLAGGETQYF
. | 12 | TRBJ1-1 | TRBV28 | TGTGCCAGCAGTTTAGTGGGGACTGAAGCTTTCTTT | CASSLVGTEAFF
. | 15 | TRBJ1-6 | TRBV7-2 | TGTGCCAGCAGCCCATCCTCGAATCCTAATTCACCCCTCCACTTT | CASSPSSNPNSPLHF
TRBD1 | 14 | TRBJ1-6 | TRBV7-9 | TGTGCCAGCAGCTCGGGACAGAGTAATTCACCCCTCCACTTT | CASSSGQSNSPLHF
TRBD2 | 15 | TRBJ2-1 | TRBV6-2/TRBV6-3 | TGTGCCAGCAGTATGATAGCGGGGGGCAGGGATGAGCAGTTCTTC | CASSMIAGGRDEQFF
. | 13 | TRBJ2-6 | TRBV9 | TGTGCCAGCAGAGGGCCTGGGGCCAACGTCCTGACTTTC | CASRGPGANVLTF
TRBD1 | 11 | TRBJ1-2 | TRBV7-9 | TGTGCCACCCGGACAGGGGGCGGCTACACCTTC | CATRTGGGYTF
. | 11 | TRBJ2-3 | TRBV5-5 | TGTGCCAGCAGCGAGGGATATACGCAGTATTTT | CASSEGYTQYF
. | 14 | TRBJ2-1 | TRBV30 | TGTGCCTGGAGTGATAACACCCGGCACAATGAGCAGTTCTTC | CAWSDNTRHNEQFF
. | 14 | TRBJ2-5 | TRBV27 | TGTGCCAGCAGTTTTCTCGGGACGCCAGAGACCCAGTACTTC | CASSFLGTPETQYF
TRBD2 | 16 | TRBJ2-1 | TRBV6-5 | TGTGCCAGCAGTTCGCCGGGGGCGGGGGGTTACAATGAGCAGTTCTTC | CASSSPGAGGYNEQFF
. | 15 | TRBJ1-2 | TRBV5-1 | TGCGCCAGCAGCCATAATCAGGGGCAGGGCTATGGCTACACCTTC | CASSHNQGQGYGYTF
. | 13 | TRBJ2-3 | TRBV2 | TGTGCCAGCAGTGAAGGCGGCACAGATACGCAGTATTTT | CASSEGGTDTQYF
TRBD1 | 16 | TRBJ1-1 | TRBV5-1 | TGCGCCAGCAGCTGGGGGACAGGGGGCGCGAGGACTGAAGCTTTCTTT | CASSWGTGGARTEAFF
TRBD1 | 16 | TRBJ1-5 | TRBV7-3 | TGTGCCACCATAACTCGGGACAGACCAAACAATCAGCCCCAGCATTTT | CATITRDRPNNQPQHF
TRBD2 | 16 | TRBJ2-2 | TRBV9 | TGTGCCAGCAGCGTACTCACTAGCGGGGAGGGCGGGGAGCTGTTTTTT | CASSVLTSGEGGELFF
TRBD2 | 16 | TRBJ2-3 | TRBV9 | TGTGCCAGCAGCGTAGTTAGCGGGGGGGCGGAAGATACGCAGTATTTT | CASSVVSGGAEDTQYF
. | 14 | TRBJ2-7 | TRBV5-6 | TGTGCCAGCAGCTTGGTGCAGGGTTTCGACGAGCAGTACTTC | CASSLVQGFDEQYF